The present entry profiles one T cell receptor beta chain with its context. Its antigen is unidentified. This entry is derived from a study of shared clonotypes between healthy human individuals. About the research overall: CD8 memory received one plate per donor, CD8 naive two, CD4 memory three and CD4 naive three. Findings of the study overall: The rarefaction results pointed to incomplete sorted-subset sequencing despite large depth.

200 to 250 ng DNA, tens of thousands of T cell genomes, went into each sorted-subset replicate PCR. Using immunoSEQ multiplex PCR, the repertoire was profiled, and TCRdb retains in-frame clones only, with some absent. Of 1.4 million or so clones listed, roughly 98.5% were seen once; the top ten hold 0.36%. Trimming took off 8 bases at V and 6 bases at J, with 13 bases between the two ends. Germline loops: CDR1 KGHSH, CDR2 LQKENI. The CDR3 has 13 residues. This TCR was recovered from a man aged 25 to 45 in good health. V is TRBV18 and J is TRBJ2-2; D uncertain. Material for sequencing was naive CD4+ T cells sorted from blood. Subset indicated: CD45RA+ positively selected. CDR3 sequence (DNA): TGTGCCAGCACCCTCTCTAGAGCCGGGGAGCTGTTTTTT. This codes for CASTLSRAGELFF.